Shown below are 24 T cell receptor beta chains from a single sample sequenced in a study of blood T cell repertoires in COVID-19. The repertoire was sequenced with immunoSEQ multiplex PCR; TCRdb's copy has only in-frame clones and lacks some. The profile shows some 490,000 clones, over 75% of them singletons. What was sequenced was peripheral blood. The origin of the receptors is a human donor in a cohort sampled during active COVID-19.

This clone was counted a single time. The V and J genes are TRBV6-6 and TRBJ1-6; the match to TRBD1 covers 10 bases. Germline V gene lookup returns CDR1 MNHNY and CDR2 SVGAGI (reference sequence). The CDR3 runs to 15 residues. Trimming cost V 6 bases and J 9 bases; bases outside gene matches: 8. CDR3 nucleotides: TGTGCCAGCAGGCAATTCCGGGACAGGGGTTCACCCCTCCACTTT. Residues: CASRQFRDRGSPLHF.

The V call is TRBV7-2, the J call TRBJ1-6; 7 bases match TRBD1. Trimming removed 4 bases from V and 10 bases from J; junction bases left unmatched: 10. CDR3 length equals 15 residues. Germline CDR1 is SGHTA and CDR2 is FQGNSA. The CDR3 coding sequence is TGTGCCAGCAGCTACTCCCCGGGACAGCACTCACCCCTCCACTTT. It translates to CASSYSPGQHSPLHF.

The chain combines TRBV5-7 with TRBJ1-3; D is unresolved. TRBV5-7 is marked as an open reading frame, function uncertain. Trimming cost V 1 base and J 0 bases, with 8 bases left between them. The CDR3 spans 15 residues. For the CDR3, the DNA is TGTGCCAGCAGCTTGAGGCGGATCTCTGGAAACACCATATATTTT. Amino acids: CASSLRRISGNTIYF.

This chain uses TRBV28 with TRBJ2-1, with 9 nucleotides matching TRBD2. The length of the CDR3 is 15 residues. V was clipped by 6 bases and J by 2 bases; unmatched bases: 5. Germline V gives CDR1 MDHEN, CDR2 SYDVKM. As DNA, the CDR3 is TGTGCCAGCAGCTTAGCGGGAGAAACCTACAATGAGCAGTTCTTC. Its protein product is CASSLAGETYNEQFF.

V is TRBV29-1 and J is TRBJ2-1; the D gene is possibly TRBD2 (6 bases). The V end was cut by 5 bases, the J end by 8 bases, with 19 bases between. This CDR3 comprises 14 residues. The germline V gene encodes CDR1 SQVTM and CDR2 ANQGSEA. DNA for the CDR3: TGCAGCGTTCACCCAGCGGGCCTTAGGGATGAGCAGTTCTTC. This codes for CSVHPAGLRDEQFF.

The chain joins TRBV10-3 to TRBJ1-1; D possibly corresponds to TRBD1 (5 bases). The CDR3 covers 13 residues. Trimming stripped 10 bases from V and 1 base from J, with 13 bases between. The V gene's germline CDR1 is ENHRY and CDR2 SYGVKD. CDR3 DNA: TGTGCCAATCGACAGAATTCGAACACTGAAGCTTTCTTT. Its protein product is CANRQNSNTEAFF.

The count of this clone is one. The gene calls are TRBV2 and TRBJ2-1; no clear D. This CDR3 is built from 14 residues. From germline, CDR1 is SNHLY and CDR2 FYNNEI. The V end was cut by 4 bases, the J end by 9 bases, with 16 bases between. The CDR3 region has the DNA TGTGCCAGCAGTGCCTTGCGGATCCAGAGTGAGCAGTTCTTC. This codes for CASSALRIQSEQFF.

The DNA of the CDR3 is TGTGCCTGGAGAGGACTAACGGGAATTTACAATGAGCAGTTCTTC. It translates to CAWRGLTGIYNEQFF. The V and J genes are TRBV30 and TRBJ2-1, with D maybe TRBD2 (6 bases). The CDR3 loop spans 15 amino acids. V was cut by 3 bases and J by 4 bases, with 16 bases left in between. In germline, CDR1 is GTSNPN, CDR2 SVGIG (reference sequence).

This rearrangement joins TRBV4-2 to TRBJ2-1; 12 bases agree with TRBD2. CDR1 and CDR2 (germline): LGHNA, YNFKEQ. V dropped 2 bases and J dropped 1; count of bases not matched to a gene: 3. The CDR3 spans 17 residues. For the CDR3, the DNA is TGTGCCAGCAGCCAACGGACTAGCGGGAAATCCTACAATGAGCAGTTCTTC. This codes for CASSQRTSGKSYNEQFF.

The rearrangement links TRBV7-9 to TRBJ2-5, with 9 bases lining up with TRBD2. Trimming removed 5 bases from V and 2 bases from J; junction bases left unmatched: 6. Germline CDR1 is SEHNR and CDR2 is FQNEAQ (reference sequence). The length of the CDR3 is 15 residues. The CDR3 nucleotides read TGTGCCAGCAGCCCCGGGACTAGCCTGCAAGAGACCCAGTACTTC. It encodes CASSPGTSLQETQYF.

For this clone: This same CDR3 is encoded by further DNA sequences in the sample. The DNA for the CDR3 is TGTGCCAGCTCACCGACTAGCGCCACAGATACGCAGTATTTT. Encoded protein: CASSPTSATDTQYF. The V and J genes are TRBV18 and TRBJ2-3, with 8 nucleotides matching TRBD2. V shed 3 bases, J shed 2 bases, and the junction held 1 base outside the gene matches. The germline V gene has CDR1 KGHSH and CDR2 LQKENI. The CDR3 sequence is 14 residues long.

V and J are TRBV11-1 and TRBJ2-5; weak D call: TRBD1 (6 bases). Trimming took 6 bases from V and 4 from J, leaving 12 bases between them. Germline-derived CDR1 and CDR2 are SGHAT and FQDESV (reference sequence). CDR3 length: 13 amino acids. The DNA of the CDR3 is TGTGCCAGCAGGCGACCAGGGGTAGAGACCCAGTACTTC. Translated, it gives CASRRPGVETQYF.

The chain uses TRBV7-2 and TRBJ1-4; D possibly corresponds to TRBD1 (6 bases). V was cut by 2 bases and J by 4 bases, with 11 bases left in between. The germline CDR1 and CDR2 sequences are SGHTA and FQGNSA. The CDR3 sequence is 15 residues long. This CDR3 reads CASSLRTALNEKLFF. The CDR3 bases are TGTGCCAGCAGCTTAAGGACAGCCCTTAATGAAAAACTGTTTTTT. The full variable domain, in which reference TRBV7-2 and TRBJ1-4 provide the parts outside the CDR3, is GAGVSQSPSNKVTEKGKDVELRCDPISGHTALYWYRQSLGQGLEFLIYFQGNSAPDKSGLPSDRFSAERTGGSVSTLTIQRTQQEDSAVYLCASSLRTALNEKLFFGSGTQLSVL.

J is TRBJ1-3 and V is TRBV5-1, with 8 bases matching TRBD1. From germline, CDR1 is SGHRS and CDR2 YFSETQ. With V trimmed by 4 bases and J by 3 bases, 12 bases remained unmatched. The CDR3 spans 17 residues. CDR3 nucleotide sequence: TGCGCCAGCAGCCTTCAGGGGGCGCCCGGGGTTGGAAACACCATATATTTT. It translates to CASSLQGAPGVGNTIYF.

V gene TRBV19 combines with J gene TRBJ1-5; D is unclear. The length of the CDR3 is 12 residues. V lost 7 bases and J 4 bases, leaving 8 bases between the germline ends. Germline loops: CDR1 LNHDA, CDR2 SQIVND (reference sequence). This chain's CDR3 is CASMSGNQPQHF. For the CDR3, the DNA is TGTGCCAGTATGAGCGGTAATCAGCCCCAGCATTTT.

The chain employs TRBV7-9 and TRBJ1-4, with a weak D call TRBD1 (6 bases). Germline V CDR1 and CDR2: SEHNR, FQNEAQ (reference sequence). The CDR3 loop spans 15 amino acids. The V and J ends lost 5 bases and 8 bases respectively, with 18 bases between them. CDR3 region: CASSPSGQVGEKLFF. The CDR3 region has the DNA TGTGCCAGCAGCCCTTCGGGACAAGTGGGGGAAAAACTGTTTTTT.

V gene TRBV5-1 combines with J gene TRBJ2-3; 10 bases are shared with TRBD2. Unmatched junction bases numbered 9, after V lost 7 bases and J lost 4 bases. CDR1 and CDR2 from the germline V gene are SGHRS and YFSETQ. This CDR3 spans 15 amino acids. CDR3 residues: CASFAEREGADTQYF. DNA of the CDR3: TGCGCCAGCTTTGCAGAGCGGGAGGGGGCAGATACGCAGTATTTT. Full variable domain (missing parts from reference TRBV5-1 and TRBJ2-3): KAGVTQTPRYLIKTRGQQVTLSCSPISGHRSVSWYQQTPGQGLQFLFEYFSETQRNKGNFPGRFSGRQFSNSRSEMNVSTLELGDSALYLCASFAEREGADTQYFGPGTRLTVL.

This sequence joins TRBV4-2 and TRBJ1-2, with TRBD1 as a possible D gene (5 bases). Germline loops: CDR1 LGHNA, CDR2 YNFKEQ. Trimming took 7 bases from V and 4 from J, leaving 13 bases between them. The CDR3 covers 13 residues. The chain's CDR3 is CASTAGGIYGYTF. CDR3 nucleotides: TGTGCCAGCACGGCGGGGGGAATCTATGGCTACACCTTC.

Comment on this clone: The DNA is left out, because the CDR3 cannot be placed on it with certainty; the CDR3 is given as TCRdb lists it. The chain is built from TRBV5-1 and TRBJ2-1; TRBD2 is the table's D call, not checked against the DNA. The CDR3 spans 13 residues, counting both ends. CDR1 and CDR2 (germline): SGHRS, YFSETQ. The CDR3 here is CASSSDLEREQFF.

This chain uses TRBV7-2 with TRBJ2-1; 7 bases line up with TRBD1. The CDR3 loop spans 12 amino acids. CDR1 and CDR2 from the germline V gene are SGHTA and FQGNSA. Losses at the gene ends were 10 bases for V and 3 bases for J; bases not matched to a gene: 3. CDR3 in DNA: TGTGCCACAGGACAGGTCTACAATGAGCAGTTCTTC. Amino acid sequence: CATGQVYNEQFF.

The chain is built from TRBV12-3 or TRBV12-4 and TRBJ2-7; 9 bases map to TRBD2. The CDR3 sequence is 12 residues long. Trimming at V came to 5 bases and at J to 7 bases, leaving 3 bases not matched to a gene. The CDR3 protein is CASSQGLAEQYF. CDR3 nucleotides: TGTGCCAGCAGTCAGGGACTAGCTGAGCAGTACTTC.

The chain joins TRBV6-5 to TRBJ2-5; TRBD1 aligns across 7 bases. V was pared by 7 bases and J by 5 bases, with 7 bases of the junction left unmatched. The CDR3 consists of 13 residues. CDR1 is MNHEY, CDR2 SVGAGI, per germline. The CDR3 DNA follows: TGTGCCAGCACCCAGACAGGGAGTGAGACCCAGTACTTC. Translated: CASTQTGSETQYF.

This clone was seen a single time. This chain links TRBV24-1 with TRBJ2-5, with TRBD2 matching over 10 bases. This CDR3 has 16 residues. Germline values: CDR1 KGHDR, CDR2 SFDVKD. J gave up 2 bases and V 4 bases, and 6 bases lay outside the gene matches. The CDR3 region has the DNA TGTGCCACCAGTGACTTTAGGACTAGCGGACAAGAGACCCAGTACTTC. Amino acid sequence: CATSDFRTSGQETQYF.

The V and J genes are TRBV6-1 and TRBJ1-2; D possibly corresponds to TRBD1 (5 bases). CDR1 MNHNS and CDR2 SASEGT come from the germline V gene. V shed 2 bases and J shed 4 bases, with 14 bases lying between them. The CDR3 sequence is 15 residues long. CDR3 nucleotide sequence: TGTGCCAGCAGTGAACAAGGGGTCCCCGGCTATGGCTACACCTTC. Protein: CASSEQGVPGYGYTF.